This T cell receptor (beta chain) comes out of a study of control samples from healthy donors and cancer patients. Germline-derived CDR1 and CDR2 are MNHEY and SVGAGI. The CDR3 has 16 residues. Between the trimmed V and J ends, which lost 2 bases and 4 bases, there was a span of 15 bases. Sequenced by immunoSEQ multiplex PCR; TCRdb stores in-frame clones only, minus some. The sample data list roughly 200,000 clones. This chain connects TRBV6-5 to TRBJ1-3; D is undetermined. The clonotype comes from a woman aged 25 to 39 in good health. The sequenced sample was blood. The CDR3 protein is CASSYGPAGFGNTIYF. The CDR3 region has the DNA TGTGCCAGCAGTTACGGGCCAGCCGGATTCGGAAACACCATATATTTT.